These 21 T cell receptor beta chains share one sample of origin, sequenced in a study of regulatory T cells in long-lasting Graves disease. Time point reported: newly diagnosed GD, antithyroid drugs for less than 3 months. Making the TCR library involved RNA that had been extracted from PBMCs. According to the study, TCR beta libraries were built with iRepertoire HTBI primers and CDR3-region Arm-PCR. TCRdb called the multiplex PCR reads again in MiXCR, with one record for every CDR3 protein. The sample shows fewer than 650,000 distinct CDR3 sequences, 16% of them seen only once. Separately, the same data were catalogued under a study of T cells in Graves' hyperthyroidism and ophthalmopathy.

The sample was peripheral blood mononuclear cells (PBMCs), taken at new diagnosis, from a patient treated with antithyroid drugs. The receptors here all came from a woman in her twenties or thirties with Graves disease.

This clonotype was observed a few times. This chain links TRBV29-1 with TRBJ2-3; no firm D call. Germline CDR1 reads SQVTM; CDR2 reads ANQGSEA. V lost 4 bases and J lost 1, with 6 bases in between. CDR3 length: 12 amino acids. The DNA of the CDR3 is TGCAGCGTTGTCTATGGCACAGATACGCAGTATTTT. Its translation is CSVVYGTDTQYF.

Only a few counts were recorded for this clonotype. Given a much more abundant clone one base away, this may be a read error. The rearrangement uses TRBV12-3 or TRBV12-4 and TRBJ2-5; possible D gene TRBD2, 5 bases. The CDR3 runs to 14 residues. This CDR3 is CASSLLAQKEAQYF. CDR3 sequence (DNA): TGTGCCAGCAGTTTACTAGCTCAGAAAGAGGCCCAGTACTTC.

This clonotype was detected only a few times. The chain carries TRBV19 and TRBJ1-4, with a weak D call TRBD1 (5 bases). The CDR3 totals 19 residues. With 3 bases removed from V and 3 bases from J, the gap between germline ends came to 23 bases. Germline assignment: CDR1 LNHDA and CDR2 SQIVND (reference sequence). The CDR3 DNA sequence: TGTGCCAGTAGTATTGTGTACCGGGACTGGGAATCTCCTAATGAAAAACTGTTTTTT. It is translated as CASSIVYRDWESPNEKLFF.

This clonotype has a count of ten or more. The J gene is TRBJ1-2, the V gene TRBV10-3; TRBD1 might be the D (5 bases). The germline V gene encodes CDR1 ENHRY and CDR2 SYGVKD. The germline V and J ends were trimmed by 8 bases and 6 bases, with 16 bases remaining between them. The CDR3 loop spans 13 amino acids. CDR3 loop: CAIGTLVNDGYTF. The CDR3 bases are TGTGCCATCGGGACCTTAGTCAATGATGGCTACACCTTC.

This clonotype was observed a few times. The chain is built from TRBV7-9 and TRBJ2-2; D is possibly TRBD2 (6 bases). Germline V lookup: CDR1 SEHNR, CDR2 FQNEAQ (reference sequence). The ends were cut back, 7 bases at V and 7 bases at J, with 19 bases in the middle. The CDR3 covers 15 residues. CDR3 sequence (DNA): TGTGCCAGCACCCCACCGGGACTTCCGAGCGGGGAGCTGTTTTTT. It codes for CASTPPGLPSGELFF.

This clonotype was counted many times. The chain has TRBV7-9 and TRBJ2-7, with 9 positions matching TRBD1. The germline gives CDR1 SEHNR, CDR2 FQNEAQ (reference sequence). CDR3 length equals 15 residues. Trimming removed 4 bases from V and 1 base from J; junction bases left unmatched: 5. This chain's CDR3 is CASSSGTGYSYEQYF. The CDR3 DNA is TGTGCCAGCAGCTCTGGGACAGGGTATTCCTACGAGCAGTACTTC.

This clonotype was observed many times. This CDR3 reads CASSLSEGEETQYF. As DNA, the CDR3 is TGTGCCAGCAGCTTATCAGAAGGGGAAGAGACCCAGTACTTC. The rearrangement joins TRBV7-3 to TRBJ2-5, with TRBD1 as a possible D gene (5 bases). V gave up 2 bases and J gave up 3 bases, with 10 bases separating them. The CDR3 covers 14 residues. Germline loops: CDR1 SGHTA, CDR2 FQGTGA.

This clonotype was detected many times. The CDR3 DNA sequence: TGCAGTGCTAGCATAGAACAGGGGCGGTTTCGGGAGCAGTTCTTC. Translation gives CSASIEQGRFREQFF. J is TRBJ2-1 and V is TRBV20-1; 7 bases are shared with TRBD1. Germline V lookup: CDR1 DFQATT, CDR2 SNEGSKA (reference sequence). V shed 3 bases and J 10 bases; nucleotides not matched to a gene: 15. The CDR3 has 15 residues.

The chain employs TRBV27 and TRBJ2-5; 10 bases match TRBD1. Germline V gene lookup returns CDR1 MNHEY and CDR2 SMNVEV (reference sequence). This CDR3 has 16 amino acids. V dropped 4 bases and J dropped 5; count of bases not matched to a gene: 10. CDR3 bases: TGTGCCAGCAGTTCTCGGGGGACAGGGGCCGCCGAGACCCAGTACTTC. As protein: CASSSRGTGAAETQYF.

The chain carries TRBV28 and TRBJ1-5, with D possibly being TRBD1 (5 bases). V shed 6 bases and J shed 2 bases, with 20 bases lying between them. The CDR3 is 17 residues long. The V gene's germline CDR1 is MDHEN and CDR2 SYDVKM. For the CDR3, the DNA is TGTGCCAGCAGCTCTAATTGGGGGGGGTCACGCAATCAGCCCCAGCATTTT. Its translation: CASSSNWGGSRNQPQHF.

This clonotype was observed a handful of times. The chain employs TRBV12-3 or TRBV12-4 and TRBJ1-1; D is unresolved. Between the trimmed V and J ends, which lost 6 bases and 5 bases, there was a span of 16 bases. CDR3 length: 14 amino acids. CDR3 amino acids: CASSPESPSTEAFF. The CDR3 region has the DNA TGTGCCAGCAGCCCGGAATCACCAAGTACTGAAGCTTTCTTT.

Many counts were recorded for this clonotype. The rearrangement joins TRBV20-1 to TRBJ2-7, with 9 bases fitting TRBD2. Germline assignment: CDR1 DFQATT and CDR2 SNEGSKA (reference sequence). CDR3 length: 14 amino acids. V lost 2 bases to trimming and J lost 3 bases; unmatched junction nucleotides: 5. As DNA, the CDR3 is TGCAGTGCTAGACCGGGACTAGCCCGCTACGAGCAGTACTTC. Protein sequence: CSARPGLARYEQYF.

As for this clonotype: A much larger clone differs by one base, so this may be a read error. The CDR3 here is CAGRPSGTSGNEQFF. The CDR3 nucleotides are TGTGCCGGCAGGCCCTCCGGGACCTCGGGCAATGAGCAGTTCTTC. J is TRBJ2-1 and V is TRBV28; D is possibly TRBD1 or TRBD2 (5 bases each). The length of the CDR3 is 15 residues. Germline values: CDR1 MDHEN, CDR2 SYDVKM.

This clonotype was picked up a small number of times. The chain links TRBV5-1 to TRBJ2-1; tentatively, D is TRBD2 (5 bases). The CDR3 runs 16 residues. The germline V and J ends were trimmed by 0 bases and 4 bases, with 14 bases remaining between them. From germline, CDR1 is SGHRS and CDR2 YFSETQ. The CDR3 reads CASSLDAWTVYNEQFF. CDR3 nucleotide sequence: TGCGCCAGCAGCTTGGATGCCTGGACTGTATACAATGAGCAGTTCTTC.

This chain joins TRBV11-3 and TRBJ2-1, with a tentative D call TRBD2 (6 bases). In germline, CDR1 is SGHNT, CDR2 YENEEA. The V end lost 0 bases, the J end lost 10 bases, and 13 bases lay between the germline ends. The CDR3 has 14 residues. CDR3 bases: TGTGCCAGCAGCTTAGATCCACAGGCGGGAGAGCAGTTCTTC. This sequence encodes CASSLDPQAGEQFF.

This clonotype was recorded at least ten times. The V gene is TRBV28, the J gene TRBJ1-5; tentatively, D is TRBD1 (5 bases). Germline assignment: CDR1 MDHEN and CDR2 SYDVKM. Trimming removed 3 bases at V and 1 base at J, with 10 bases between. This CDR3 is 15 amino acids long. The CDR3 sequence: CASSFQGASNQPQHF. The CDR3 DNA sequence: TGTGCCAGCAGTTTTCAGGGTGCAAGCAATCAGCCCCAGCATTTT.

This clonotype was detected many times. The CDR3 protein is CASSRMGVNTEAFF. In DNA form, the CDR3 reads TGTGCCAGCAGTAGGATGGGGGTCAACACTGAAGCTTTCTTT. This chain connects TRBV2 to TRBJ1-1, with a weak D call TRBD1 (5 bases). This CDR3 is 14 amino acids long. The germline gives CDR1 SNHLY, CDR2 FYNNEI. V was trimmed by 5 bases and J by 2 bases, leaving 12 bases between them.

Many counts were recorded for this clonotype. The CDR3: CASGASGRASNTQYF. CDR3 coding DNA: TGTGCCAGCGGAGCTAGCGGGAGGGCCTCGAATACGCAGTATTTT. The J gene is TRBJ2-3, the V gene TRBV2; TRBD2 aligns across 12 bases. After removal of 8 bases from V and 7 bases from J, the junction contained 10 bases not matched to a gene. The CDR3 has 15 amino acids. The germline V gene encodes CDR1 SNHLY and CDR2 FYNNEI.

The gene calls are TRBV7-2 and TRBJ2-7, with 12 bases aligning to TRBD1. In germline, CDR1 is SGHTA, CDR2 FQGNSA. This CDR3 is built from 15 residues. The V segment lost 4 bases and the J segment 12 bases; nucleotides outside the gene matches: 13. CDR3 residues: CASSSTGTGGIGLYF. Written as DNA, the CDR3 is TGTGCCAGCAGCTCAACCGGGACAGGGGGCATTGGGTTGTACTTC.

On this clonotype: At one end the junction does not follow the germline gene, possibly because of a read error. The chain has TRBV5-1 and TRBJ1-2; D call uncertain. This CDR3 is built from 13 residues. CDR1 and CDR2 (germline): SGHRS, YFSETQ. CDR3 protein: CASRIQVDYGYTF. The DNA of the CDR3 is TGTGCCAGCAGGATTCAGGTTGACTATGGCTACACCTTC.

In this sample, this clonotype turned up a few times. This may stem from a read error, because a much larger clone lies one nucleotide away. This chain's CDR3 is CASGLTSLAAKSSYEQYF. In nucleotides, the CDR3 is TGTGCCAGCGGTTTGACCTCATTAGCGGCTAAGAGCTCCTACGAGCAGTACTTC. The rearrangement joins TRBV28 to TRBJ2-7, with TRBD2 as a possible D gene (6 bases). The germline V gene encodes CDR1 MDHEN and CDR2 SYDVKM. This CDR3 comprises 18 residues.